A selection of T cell receptor beta chains follows, all from one sample in a study of regulatory T cells. Profiled with immunoSEQ multiplex PCR; TCRdb holds only in-frame clones, not every one. This sample has 4,100 or so clones, with 91% found just once. Sequencing input: CD4+ Tregs sorted from blood. These receptors were collected from a child between 2 and 9 years old with CD3G deficiency. The CDR3 runs from the conserved cysteine through the conserved F or W.

>TRBJ2-7|TRBV6-1
CASRGAGVLHF
>TRBJ1-1|TRBV28
CASSFSGLGKAFF
>TRBJ2-1|TRBV7-9
CASSRIAGKNEQFF
>TRBJ2-7|TRBV6-1
CASSEGLAGAYEQYF
>TRBJ1-5|TRBV10-3
CAISRDSDQPQHF
>TRBJ2-7|TRBV10-3
CAISPNRGGRQYF
>TRBJ1-5|TRBV6-6
CASSYGDTSQHF
>TRBJ2-6|TRBV19
CASSIAGANVLTF
>TRBJ2-6|TRBV5-1
CASSLSGRGLQPGANVLTF
>TRBJ2-6|TRBV5-1
CASSPGGGRDNVLTF
>TRBJ1-3|TRBV21-1
CASSKLRDSGSGNTIYF
>TRBJ2-7|TRBV6-1
CASSVSYEQYF
>TRBJ1-6|TRBV6-1
CASRKHPNSPLHF
>TRBJ1-1|TRBV28
CASSLLVGFPAFF
>TRBJ1-5|TRBV28
CASSLFAGSGSNQPQHF
>TRBJ1-1|TRBV6-1
CASSEGRGNTEAFF
>TRBJ2-7|TRBV28
CASSFFGVAGPGEQYF